This T cell receptor (beta chain) appears in the sequencing data of a study of blood T cells in healthy people across ages. The use of a sample-barcoded 5' primer and a J-beta primer mix characterized a second PCR of roughly 6 to 11 cycles. TCRdb processed the 5' RACE reads anew with MiXCR; each CDR3 protein has one entry. There are hundreds of thousands of distinct CDR3 sequences in the sample; approximately 59% occur only once, and 25% to 30% lies in the top ten. On this clonotype: The target antigen is unknown.

Whole-study findings and limits: Naive T cell percentage strongly correlated with TCR beta diversity. Not knowing donor CMV status may have confounded expanded clonotype changes.

The CDR3 sequence is 11 residues long. The V and J ends lost 5 bases and 6 bases respectively, with 10 bases between them. The germline V gene has CDR1 SQVTM and CDR2 ANQGSEA. The sequence was obtained from a man under 40 in good health. The V call is TRBV29-1, the J call TRBJ1-2; D is undetermined. Sample: blood. For the CDR3, the DNA is TGCAGCGTTCGCGCCGCTGATGGCTACACCTTC. Amino acids: CSVRAADGYTF.